This T cell receptor beta chain derives from a study of cytomegalovirus exposure and HLA in healthy donors. General study points: 16,951 TCR beta sequences were associated with HLA alleles at 0.05 false discovery rate in a later analysis.

13 Jbeta primers and 60 Vbeta primers were used for the PCR. The repertoire was sequenced with immunoSEQ multiplex PCR; TCRdb's copy has only in-frame clones and lacks some. The sample lists 150,000 to 200,000 clones; 80% to 85% were seen once. For this clone: What it binds is not known.

There are 14 residues in the CDR3. The germline V gene has CDR1 SGHTA and CDR2 FQGNSA. V lost 7 bases to trimming and J lost 9 bases; unmatched junction nucleotides: 5. The chain links TRBV7-2 to TRBJ2-1, with 14 bases identical to TRBD2. Material for sequencing was PBMCs. The sequence derives from a woman aged 18 to 35 in good health and CMV-seronegative. The CDR3 spells CASITGTSGGEQFF. For the CDR3, the DNA is TGTGCCAGCATCACCGGGACTAGCGGGGGTGAGCAGTTCTTC.